The T cell receptor beta chain described here comes from a study of T cell repertoires in cytomegalovirus infection. TCRdb re-called the reads with MiXCR, one entry per CDR3 protein. The sample contains roughly 230,000 distinct CDR3 sequences, 22% of which appear only once. The germline CDR1 and CDR2 sequences are SQVTM and ANQGSEA. This CDR3 region has 17 residues. V lost 3 bases, J lost 0 bases, and 17 bases lay in between. Sequenced sample: CD8+ T cells from PBMCs. The V and J genes are TRBV29-1 and TRBJ2-2; maybe TRBD2 (5 bases). This clonotype was obtained from a human donor in good health (CMV status not recorded). Some clones in this sample may be carry-over from other donors' samples. Here the CDR3 reads CSVESDPEGTNTGELFF. The CDR3 bases are TGCAGCGTTGAGTCGGACCCCGAGGGTACGAACACCGGGGAGCTGTTTTTT.